This passage covers 10 T cell receptor beta chains from one sample sequenced in a study of shared clonotypes between healthy human individuals. Naive CD8 cells comprised CD45RO-negative, CCR7-positively selected cells, excluding terminally differentiated effector memory CD45RA+ cells. Profiled with immunoSEQ multiplex PCR; TCRdb holds only in-frame clones, not every one. The sample consists of some 2.1 million clones, roughly 93% of them appearing once. Material: naive CD8+ T cells from PBMCs. The receptors derive from a man aged 18 to 30 in good health. Some clones in this sample may be carry-over from other donors' samples.

This chain connects TRBV19 to TRBJ1-1; no clear D gene. Germline-derived CDR1 and CDR2 are LNHDA and SQIVND (reference sequence). V was clipped by 7 bases and J by 7 bases, with 13 bases between them. The CDR3 contains 12 residues. The DNA of the CDR3 is TGTGCCAGTACCCTCGGGTGGAGTGAAGCTTTCTTT. Translating it yields CASTLGWSEAFF. The entire variable domain, with the rest obtained from reference TRBV19 and TRBJ1-1, is as follows: DGGITQSPKYLFRKEGQNVTLSCEQNLNHDAMYWYRQDPGQGLRLIYYSQIVNDFQKGDIAEGYSVSREKKESFPLTVTSAQKNPTAFYLCASTLGWSEAFFGQGTRLTVV.

V is TRBV7-9 and J is TRBJ1-4, with D maybe TRBD1 (5 bases). The CDR3 runs 15 residues. Germline V gene data show CDR1 as SEHNR and CDR2 as FQNEAQ (reference sequence). Between the trimmed V and J ends, which lost 5 bases and 1 base, there was a span of 11 bases. DNA of the CDR3: TGTGCCAGCAGCGCCAGGGTGGAAACTAATGAAAAACTGTTTTTT. Protein product: CASSARVETNEKLFF.

The V call is TRBV28, the J call TRBJ2-5; D perhaps matches TRBD1 (7 bases). This CDR3 has 16 amino acids. Per germline, CDR1 MDHEN and CDR2 SYDVKM. Trimming left V 5 bases short and J 5 bases short, with 21 bases between. The CDR3 DNA is TGTGCCAGCAGTCTCCGCGGCAGGGGGGTCGGGGAGACCCAGTACTTC. It is translated as CASSLRGRGVGETQYF.

This clone was picked up one time. This specimen includes other DNA sequences encoding the same CDR3. The chain has TRBV13 and TRBJ1-6; D unclear. The V end lost 0 bases, the J end lost 10 bases, and 1 base lay between the germline ends. This CDR3 is 11 amino acids long. The germline CDR1 and CDR2 sequences are PRHDT and FYEKMQ (reference sequence). CDR3 sequence reads: CASSLGSPLHF. CDR3 coding DNA: TGTGCCAGCAGCTTAGGGTCACCCCTCCACTTT.

The V gene is TRBV19, the J gene TRBJ1-1, with D possibly being TRBD1 (5 bases). CDR3 length equals 11 residues. CDR1 LNHDA and CDR2 SQIVND come from the germline V gene (reference sequence). The ends were cut back, 8 bases at V and 9 bases at J, with 13 bases in the middle. DNA of the CDR3: TGTGCCAGTGAGGTCAGGGAAAAAGCTTTCTTT. It yields the protein CASEVREKAFF.

The V gene is TRBV13, the J gene TRBJ1-1; TRBD1 is a possible D gene (5 bases). Per germline, CDR1 PRHDT and CDR2 FYEKMQ (reference sequence). This CDR3 region has 13 residues. V shed 4 bases and J shed 1 base, with 7 bases lying between them. In DNA, the CDR3 is TGTGCCAGCAGCTACGACAGGAACACTGAAGCTTTCTTT. It yields the protein CASSYDRNTEAFF.

The V and J genes are TRBV13 and TRBJ2-7, with 9 positions matching TRBD1. J was trimmed by 3 bases and V by 3 bases; bases with no gene match: 3. This CDR3 spans 14 amino acids. Germline values: CDR1 PRHDT, CDR2 FYEKMQ (reference sequence). The DNA for the CDR3 is TGTGCCAGCAGCTTCGGACAGGGGAACTACGAGCAGTACTTC. Translation: CASSFGQGNYEQYF. The whole variable domain, filled in from reference TRBV13 and TRBJ2-7, reads AAGVIQSPRHLIKEKRETATLKCYPIPRHDTVYWYQQGPGQDPQFLISFYEKMQSDKGSIPDRFSAQQFSDYHSELNMSSLELGDSALYFCASSFGQGNYEQYFGPGTRLTVT.

V and J are TRBV7-9 and TRBJ2-7; the match to TRBD2 covers 8 bases. Per the germline V gene, CDR1 is SEHNR and CDR2 is FQNEAQ (reference sequence). Unmatched junction bases numbered 8, after V lost 2 bases and J lost 5 bases. The CDR3 totals 15 residues. DNA of the CDR3: TGTGCCAGCAGCTTACGAGCGGGAGTTCTCAACGAGCAGTACTTC. Translated, it gives CASSLRAGVLNEQYF.

The chain combines TRBV7-8 with TRBJ2-5; TRBD1 might be the D (5 bases). Trimming took 5 bases from V and 2 from J, leaving 15 bases between them. Germline-derived CDR1 and CDR2 are SGHVS and FQNEAQ. The CDR3 has 15 residues. As DNA, the CDR3 is TGTGCCAGCAGCGAGTCCGGACATAAACAAGAGACCCAGTACTTC. Its protein product is CASSESGHKQETQYF.

The chain combines TRBV27 with TRBJ2-2; the D gene is possibly TRBD1 (6 bases). Germline loops: CDR1 MNHEY, CDR2 SMNVEV (reference sequence). The CDR3 is 16 amino acids. V gave up 0 bases and J gave up 4 bases, with 12 bases separating them. This CDR3 is CASSLSLDRSTGELFF. CDR3 coding DNA: TGTGCCAGCAGTTTATCGCTGGACAGATCCACCGGGGAGCTGTTTTTT.